The rows below give T cell receptor beta chains drawn from one sample of a study of T cell repertoires in cytomegalovirus infection. MiXCR was run by TCRdb on the reads, yielding one entry per CDR3 protein. The table records more than 350,000 distinct CDR3 sequences, roughly 30% of them present only once. Specimen: PBMCs. These receptors came from a human donor in good health (CMV status not recorded). Some clones in this sample may be carry-over from other donors' samples. Each CDR3 is given with its conserved first and last residue. The D gene is left open where the match is weak. Clone size is given for some rows only: seen once, a few or many times, or a class if the clone is expanded.

cdr3_nt cdr3_aa j_call d_call clone_size v_call
TGTGCCAGCAGCTTGGGGACAGGGCAAGAGACCCAGTACTTC CASSLGTGQETQYF TRBJ2-5 TRBD1 many TRBV7-6
TGTGCCAGCAGTTTCGCAGGGGTTATTTATGGCTACACCTTC CASSFAGVIYGYTF TRBJ1-2 NA NA TRBV28
TGTGCCAGCAGTGAACCGGGACAGGGGTACCAAGAGACCCAGTACTTC CASSEPGQGYQETQYF TRBJ2-5 TRBD1 few TRBV6-1
TGCAGTGCTAGAAACGACAGCATCAATCAGCCCCAGCATTTT CSARNDSINQPQHF TRBJ1-5 NA NA TRBV20-1
TGTGCCAGCAGCCCGCGAGCAAGGCCAACTAATGAAAAACTGTTTTTT CASSPRARPTNEKLFF TRBJ1-4 NA NA TRBV7-8
TGTGCCAGCAGCTTGCGGGCCCCGGGAGAGACCCAGTACTTC CASSLRAPGETQYF TRBJ2-5 NA many TRBV7-8
TGTGCCAGTAGTATGGGTGCGGCAGGTGACTACACCTTC CASSMGAAGDYTF TRBJ1-2 NA many TRBV19
TGCGCCAGCACCTCTCTGGGCCAGGGGATAGGTGGCTACACCTTC CASTSLGQGIGGYTF TRBJ1-2 NA few TRBV4-1
TGTGCCAGCAGTGCCCCTAACCCCATCGGGGAGCTGTTTTTT CASSAPNPIGELFF TRBJ2-2 NA NA TRBV2
TGTGCCAGCAGCCACGGGGCGGGGGCCGGGACTAGCACAGATACGCAGTATTTT CASSHGAGAGTSTDTQYF TRBJ2-3 NA NA TRBV7-6
TGCAGTGCTAGGGACAGCGGAACAAATGAAAAACTGTTTTTT CSARDSGTNEKLFF TRBJ1-4 NA NA TRBV20-1
TGCGCCAGCAGCATAGCCACAGATACGCAGTATTTT CASSIATDTQYF TRBJ2-3 NA NA TRBV5-1
TGTGCCAGCAGCCAAGATCCCGGGGATGGGGCCAACGTCCTGACTTTC CASSQDPGDGANVLTF TRBJ2-6 NA NA TRBV4-2
TGTGCCAGCAGCTTAGCCCCGGGGGGGTCCTCTGGGGCCAACGTCCTGACTTTC CASSLAPGGSSGANVLTF TRBJ2-6 TRBD2 few TRBV7-6
TGCAGCGTTGAAGTGGGGGCTGCTAGCGGCTACGAGCAGTACTTC CSVEVGAASGYEQYF TRBJ2-7 NA few TRBV29-1
TGTGCCAGCAGTGTGACCTGGGGTGCAGGTTCACCCCTCCACTTT CASSVTWGAGSPLHF TRBJ1-6 NA few TRBV12-3/TRBV12-4
TGTGCCAGCAAAGGACAGGGGGCGGCTGGGGCCAACGTCCTGACTTTC CASKGQGAAGANVLTF TRBJ2-6 TRBD1 NA TRBV27
TGTGCCAGCAGTTTGGACAGGGAAGGCGAGCAGTACTTC CASSLDREGEQYF TRBJ2-7 TRBD1 many TRBV12-3/TRBV12-4
TGTGCCAGCAGCTTAGAACTACCCGCTAGCGGGGTCGGGGAGCTGTTTTTT CASSLELPASGVGELFF TRBJ2-2 TRBD2 many TRBV7-2
TGCAGTGCTAGGCCCTCACTAGCGGGGGGCTCAGATACGCAGTATTTT CSARPSLAGGSDTQYF TRBJ2-3 TRBD2 NA TRBV20-1
TGTGCCAGCAGCATGAGTGGTTTGGAGACCCAGTACTTC CASSMSGLETQYF TRBJ2-5 NA NA TRBV7-9
TGTGCCAGCAGCTTTCCAGAGGGCAGAGATACGCAGTATTTT CASSFPEGRDTQYF TRBJ2-3 NA few TRBV7-9
TGTGCCAGCAGACCCGGGACAGTTATAGAGGACACCGGGGAGCTGTTTTTT CASRPGTVIEDTGELFF TRBJ2-2 TRBD1 few TRBV6-1
TGTGCCAGCAGCTTAGATTTTGCGGGGGCGGGCACCGGGGAGCTGTTTTTT CASSLDFAGAGTGELFF TRBJ2-2 NA few TRBV7-2
TGCGCCAGCAGCCAAGAGCGGGAGAGGTACGAGGGAACTGAAGCTTTCTTT CASSQERERYEGTEAFF TRBJ1-1 NA NA TRBV4-1
TGTGCCAGCTCACCGGCGCCTGGGCAGGGGAGCACCGGGGAGCTGTTTTTT CASSPAPGQGSTGELFF TRBJ2-2 NA NA TRBV18
TGTGCCAGCCATGGGGACCCAATGAACACTGAAGCTTTCTTT CASHGDPMNTEAFF TRBJ1-1 NA NA TRBV2
TGTGCCAGCAGCTACGGGACTAGCGGGGGGGCAACTGAGCAGTTATTC CASSYGTSGGATEQLF TRBJ2-1 TRBD2 few TRBV7-2
TGTGCCACCAGCAGGGGTGACTCGAGCTCCTACGAGCAGTACTTC CATSRGDSSSYEQYF TRBJ2-7 NA many TRBV15
TGTGCCAGCAGTGGGGGGGTTAAGGAAGCTTTCTTT CASSGGVKEAFF TRBJ1-1 NA NA TRBV12-3/TRBV12-4
TGTGCCAGCCAAAAAGGCAGTCAACAGCAGGGCTACACCTTC CASQKGSQQQGYTF TRBJ1-2 NA few TRBV12-3/TRBV12-4
TGTGCCAGCAGAACCAATCCCGGGACAGCCTATGGCTACACCTTC CASRTNPGTAYGYTF TRBJ1-2 TRBD1 few TRBV6-6
TGCAGTGCTAGAGACCGGACAGGGGGCTACAATGAGCAGTTCTTC CSARDRTGGYNEQFF TRBJ2-1 TRBD1 NA TRBV20-1
TGTGCCAGCAGTGCTTGGGACAGGGCGGCGGATGGCTACACCTTC CASSAWDRAADGYTF TRBJ1-2 TRBD1 NA TRBV25-1
TGTGCCAGCAGCCTCACCCACAGGGAGCGCGGGGAGCTGTTTTTT CASSLTHRERGELFF TRBJ2-2 NA few TRBV27
TGTGCCAGCAGTTCCACCTACCGGGACACTGAAGCTTTCTTT CASSSTYRDTEAFF TRBJ1-1 NA NA TRBV6-2/TRBV6-3
TGTGCCAGCAGCAGCCGGGACTACACAGATACGCAGTATTTT CASSSRDYTDTQYF TRBJ2-3 TRBD2 many TRBV7-2
TGTGCCAGCAGCCGGACCGACAGGGAATACAATGAGCAGTTCTTC CASSRTDREYNEQFF TRBJ2-1 TRBD1 few TRBV7-2
TGTGCCATCAGCCTAGGGTCTGCCAAAAATGAAAAACTGTTTTTT CAISLGSAKNEKLFF TRBJ1-4 NA NA TRBV10-3
TGTGCCAGCAGCTTTGATAAGGGCAGAGTGAACACTGAAGCTTTCTTT CASSFDKGRVNTEAFF TRBJ1-1 NA NA TRBV5-6